The 20 T cell receptor beta chains given below trace back to one sample, sequenced in a study of OX40 agonist ivuxolimab in advanced cancers. Sequencing used immunoSEQ multiplex PCR; TCRdb keeps in-frame clones, though not all of them. The sample shows over 60,000 clones, around 87% of them seen only once. The sample in question was CD4+ or CD8+ T cells sorted from blood, obtained in a trial of the OX40 agonist ivuxolimab. Every receptor here comes from an adult with an advanced solid tumor such as melanoma, head and neck, liver or kidney cancer.

The V gene is TRBV4-2, the J gene TRBJ2-3; 10 bases are shared with TRBD2. Unmatched junction bases numbered 8, after V lost 1 base and J lost 4 bases. Germline CDR1 is LGHNA and CDR2 is YNFKEQ. The CDR3 has 17 amino acids. The CDR3 protein is CASSQAPPAGGPDTQYF. DNA of the CDR3: TGTGCCAGCAGCCAAGCCCCGCCAGCGGGGGGGCCAGATACGCAGTATTTT.

This rearrangement joins TRBV7-9 to TRBJ1-3; possible D gene TRBD1, 6 bases. Germline values: CDR1 SEHNR, CDR2 FQNEAQ (reference sequence). The V and J ends lost 1 base and 3 bases respectively, with 16 bases between them. The CDR3 covers 17 residues. The CDR3 sequence is CASSLGPGAKGGNTIYF. The CDR3 DNA reads TGTGCCAGCAGCTTAGGACCGGGGGCGAAGGGTGGAAACACCATATATTTT.

The chain joins TRBV9 to TRBJ2-4, with 8 bases lining up with TRBD2. Germline assignment: CDR1 SGDLS and CDR2 YYNGEE. The CDR3 runs 15 residues. After removal of 3 bases from V and 7 bases from J, the junction contained 9 bases not matched to a gene. CDR3 sequence: CASSGAGTRANIQYF. CDR3 sequence (DNA): TGTGCCAGCAGCGGGGCCGGGACTAGGGCCAACATTCAGTACTTC. The whole variable domain, remainder taken from reference TRBV9 and TRBJ2-4, is DSGVTQTPKHLITATGQRVTLRCSPRSGDLSVYWYQQSLDQGLQFLIQYYNGEERAKGNILERFSAQQFPDLHSELNLSSLELGDSALYFCASSGAGTRANIQYFGAGTRLSVL.

The V and J genes are TRBV5-4 and TRBJ1-2; 7 bases agree with TRBD1. CDR3 length equals 13 residues. In germline, CDR1 is SGHNT, CDR2 YYREEE (reference sequence). Losses at the gene ends were 4 bases for V and 3 bases for J; bases not matched to a gene: 3. The CDR3 sequence is CASSGTGDYGYTF. The CDR3 DNA sequence: TGTGCCAGCAGCGGTACAGGGGACTATGGCTACACCTTC.

The chain joins TRBV2 to TRBJ2-7; 9 bases align to TRBD1. The length of the CDR3 is 15 residues. Germline V gene data show CDR1 as SNHLY and CDR2 as FYNNEI. V lost 4 bases and J lost 6; bases outside the gene matches: 10. The CDR3 loop reads CASSGVGQGLGEQYF. The CDR3 DNA sequence: TGTGCCAGCAGTGGAGTGGGACAGGGCTTGGGCGAGCAGTACTTC.

Remarks on this clone: Given the absence of the conserved phenylalanine or tryptophan at the CDR3 end, a read error is likely. The chain is built from TRBV5-6 and TRBJ1-1; no firm D call. V was cut by 1 base and J by 5 bases, with 12 bases left in between. The CDR3 runs 14 residues. In germline, CDR1 is SGHDT, CDR2 YYEEEE. The CDR3 nucleotides are TGTGCCAGCAGCTTGCCCCCGAAAGGGACTGAAGCTTTCTCT. It specifies CASSLPPKGTEAFS.

The rearrangement joins TRBV18 to TRBJ2-3; D possibly corresponds to TRBD1 (5 bases). Deletions cut 2 bases from V and 5 bases from J, with 11 bases between. Per the germline V gene, CDR1 is KGHSH and CDR2 is LQKENI. This CDR3 has 14 amino acids. The DNA of the CDR3 is TGTGCCAGCTCACCAAGCGACAGAAAAGATACGCAGTATTTT. The encoded protein is CASSPSDRKDTQYF.

V gene TRBV7-6 combines with J gene TRBJ2-1; the D gene is possibly TRBD2 (6 bases). The germline CDR1 and CDR2 sequences are SGHVS and FNYEAQ. CDR3 length: 15 amino acids. V was shortened by 3 bases and J by 7 bases, with 16 bases between the two germline ends. CDR3 sequence (DNA): TGTGCCAGCAGCTTTAGCCCGGGAGCGTCAAATGAGCAGTTCTTC. This encodes CASSFSPGASNEQFF. Looking up the rest from reference TRBV7-6 and TRBJ2-1 gives the full variable domain: GAGVSQSPRYKVTKRGQDVALRCDPISGHVSLYWYRQALGQGPEFLTYFNYEAQQDKSGLPNDRFSAERPEGSISTLTIQRTEQRDSAMYRCASSFSPGASNEQFFGPGTRLTVL.

The chain links TRBV18 to TRBJ2-3; D not resolved. CDR3 size: 15 residues. Germline CDR1 reads KGHSH; CDR2 reads LQKENI. With 0 bases removed from V and 1 base from J, the gap between germline ends came to 8 bases. CDR3 sequence: CASSPPPARTDTQYF. CDR3 sequence (DNA): TGTGCCAGCTCACCACCCCCCGCACGCACAGATACGCAGTATTTT.

The chain combines TRBV7-8 with TRBJ2-3; TRBD2 matches at 14 bases. This CDR3 contains 17 residues. Germline trimming cut 4 bases from V and 2 bases from J; bases unmatched to any gene: 5. CDR1 SGHVS and CDR2 FQNEAQ come from the germline V gene. In nucleotides, the CDR3 is TGTGCCAGCAGCTACGGACTAGCGGGGGGTTTCACAGATACGCAGTATTTT. Its translation is CASSYGLAGGFTDTQYF.

A few counts support this clone. The rearrangement joins TRBV14 to TRBJ1-1; D gene uncertain. Germline assignment: CDR1 SGHDN and CDR2 FVKESK. V lost 4 bases and J lost 1, with 10 bases in between. The CDR3 spans 14 residues. CDR3 region: CASSPHWGNTEAFF. The CDR3 DNA reads TGTGCCAGCAGCCCACATTGGGGGAACACTGAAGCTTTCTTT.

This clone came up a few times. This chain joins TRBV25-1 and TRBJ2-2; 11 bases align to TRBD1. CDR1 MGHDK and CDR2 SYGVNS come from the germline V gene. The CDR3 runs to 18 residues. Trimming at V came to 4 bases and at J to 5 bases, leaving 12 bases not matched to a gene. This CDR3 is CASSGPGTGGLETGELFF. In DNA form, the CDR3 reads TGTGCCAGCAGTGGCCCCGGGACAGGGGGTTTGGAGACCGGGGAGCTGTTTTTT.

V usage is TRBV5-8 and J usage is TRBJ1-4; D may be TRBD1 (5 bases). The germline CDR1 and CDR2 sequences are SGHTS and YDEGEE. The germline V and J ends were trimmed by 4 bases and 8 bases, with 15 bases remaining between them. The CDR3 has 14 residues. CDR3 loop: CASSHRGRKEKLFF. CDR3 bases: TGTGCCAGCAGCCACCGGGGGAGGAAGGAAAAACTGTTTTTT.

The gene calls are TRBV2 and TRBJ1-3; the match to TRBD1 covers 8 bases. The V segment lost 4 bases and the J segment 4 bases; nucleotides outside the gene matches: 6. Germline V gene lookup returns CDR1 SNHLY and CDR2 FYNNEI. CDR3 size: 15 residues. CDR3: CASSGGQGGGNTIYF. CDR3 DNA sequence: TGTGCCAGCAGTGGTGGACAGGGCGGAGGAAACACCATATATTTT.

The V and J genes are TRBV27 and TRBJ2-3, with a tentative D call TRBD1 (6 bases). The germline V and J ends were trimmed by 5 bases and 0 bases, with 15 bases remaining between them. CDR1 and CDR2 (germline): MNHEY, SMNVEV (reference sequence). The CDR3 sequence is 16 residues long. CDR3 sequence: CASSPGTHISTDTQYF. CDR3 DNA: TGTGCCAGCAGTCCAGGGACACATATTAGCACAGATACGCAGTATTTT.

The chain employs TRBV10-3 and TRBJ1-1; D is possibly TRBD1 (5 bases). Trimming stripped 7 bases from V and 2 bases from J, with 14 bases between. Germline V CDR1 and CDR2: ENHRY, SYGVKD. CDR3 length: 14 residues. The CDR3 DNA sequence: TGTGCCATCACCCCGGACAATCACAACACTGAAGCTTTCTTT. Its translation: CAITPDNHNTEAFF.

The V call is TRBV6-6, the J call TRBJ1-1, with D tentatively TRBD1 (6 bases). Trimming shortened V by 4 bases and J by 5 bases, and 14 bases separated the two germline ends. Germline-derived CDR1 and CDR2 are MNHNY and SVGAGI (reference sequence). The CDR3 is made up of 14 amino acids. The CDR3, as DNA: TGTGCCAGCAGTTCTCAGGGGCAAGGAACTGAAGCTTTCTTT. Translating it yields CASSSQGQGTEAFF.

Notes on this clone: One end of the junction does not line up with germline, which may come from a read error. The V gene is TRBV6-5, the J gene TRBJ1-1, with D maybe TRBD1 (5 bases). This CDR3 has 13 residues. Per the germline V gene, CDR1 is MNHEY and CDR2 is SVGAGI. The CDR3 nucleotides are TGTACCAGCAGCTGGGACGGGAACACTGAAGCTTTCTTT. This codes for CTSSWDGNTEAFF.

The chain has TRBV9 and TRBJ1-3; D is ambiguous. Per the germline V gene, CDR1 is SGDLS and CDR2 is YYNGEE. The length of the CDR3 is 15 residues. V was shortened by 1 base and J by 0 bases, with 8 bases between the two germline ends. This CDR3 is CASSVMVNSGNTIYF. Here the CDR3 DNA reads TGTGCCAGCAGCGTAATGGTTAACTCTGGAAACACCATATATTTT.

This chain connects TRBV2 to TRBJ2-7, with 8 bases identical to TRBD2. Trimming took 6 bases from V and 6 from J; bases not matched to a gene: 7. This CDR3 has 13 residues. The germline gives CDR1 SNHLY, CDR2 FYNNEI. Written as DNA, the CDR3 is TGTGCCAGCAGGGAGGGACTAGGCGCCGAGCAGTACTTC. Amino acid sequence: CASREGLGAEQYF.